Below, 21 T cell receptor beta chains from the same sample are listed, as sequenced in a study of T-cell reconstitution after alpha-beta-depleted transplantation in children. Construction of the TCRbeta library involved unique molecular identifiers. TCRdb itself ran the PCR reads through MiXCR, one entry per CDR3 protein. The data show approximately 9,000 distinct CDR3 sequences, with 15% to 20% seen just once and around 90% held by the top ten. Sequencing was performed on PBMCs, mostly from graft donor cells, taken 60 days after TCRalphabeta/CD19-depleted stem cell transplant. All receptors derive from a girl in the first two years of life who had a stem cell transplant for combined immunodeficiency, so the T cells may come from the graft donor.

This clonotype was counted at least ten times. J is TRBJ1-2 and V is TRBV4-2, with D tentatively TRBD1 (5 bases). V lost 1 base, J lost 0 bases, and 9 bases lay in between. The length of the CDR3 is 15 residues. The germline gives CDR1 LGHNA, CDR2 YNFKEQ. DNA for the CDR3: TGTGCCAGCAGCCAAGGCCAGGGTGCTAACTATGGCTACACCTTC. Amino acid sequence: CASSQGQGANYGYTF.

This clonotype was seen only a few times. The CDR3 nucleotides read TGTGCCAGCAGTGAGCAGTTCTTC. Protein: CASSEQFF. The chain carries TRBV25-1 and TRBJ2-1; the D is unclear. Trimming shortened V by 3 bases and J by 12 bases, and 0 bases separated the two germline ends. The germline V gene has CDR1 MGHDK and CDR2 SYGVNS. This CDR3 is 8 amino acids long.

The chain links TRBV20-1 to TRBJ2-1; possibly TRBD2 for D (6 bases). Trimming pared 2 bases from V and 1 base from J, leaving 12 bases between. Germline values: CDR1 DFQATT, CDR2 SNEGSKA (reference sequence). The CDR3 is made up of 15 amino acids. In nucleotides, the CDR3 is TGCAGTGCTAGAAAGGGGCGGGGTTCCTACAATGAGCAGTTCTTC. Translation: CSARKGRGSYNEQFF.

Only a few counts were recorded for this clonotype. The CDR3 nucleotides read TGCGCCAGCAGCCAAGCGTTGGAGGCGGAGCTGTTTTTT. This codes for CASSQALEAELFF. The chain joins TRBV4-3 to TRBJ2-2; D may be TRBD2 (5 bases). CDR1 is LGHNA, CDR2 YSLEER, per germline. Trimming removed 1 base from V and 10 bases from J, with 10 bases in between. The CDR3 is 13 amino acids.

This chain connects TRBV19 to TRBJ2-2; 9 bases match TRBD2. V lost 6 bases and J lost 0; bases outside the gene matches: 5. The CDR3 is 16 amino acids. Germline V lookup: CDR1 LNHDA, CDR2 SQIVND (reference sequence). The CDR3 is CASSHIAGANTGELFF. CDR3 nucleotide sequence: TGTGCCAGTAGCCATATAGCGGGGGCGAACACCGGGGAGCTGTTTTTT. Looking up the rest from reference TRBV19 and TRBJ2-2 gives the full variable domain: DGGITQSPKYLFRKEGQNVTLSCEQNLNHDAMYWYRQDPGQGLRLIYYSQIVNDFQKGDIAEGYSVSREKKESFPLTVTSAQKNPTAFYLCASSHIAGANTGELFFGEGSRLTVL.

This clonotype was counted at least ten times. This rearrangement joins TRBV6-1 to TRBJ2-1, with 11 bases identical to TRBD1. Germline V gives CDR1 MNHNS, CDR2 SASEGT. The V gene end was trimmed by 7 bases and the J gene end by 8 bases; junction bases not matched to a gene: 4. The CDR3 extends over 13 amino acids. The chain's CDR3 is CASTGTGGYEQFF. DNA of the CDR3: TGTGCCAGCACCGGGACAGGGGGTTATGAGCAGTTCTTC.

This clonotype was seen repeatedly, ten times or more. The chain links TRBV12-3 or TRBV12-4 to TRBJ1-2; the D gene is possibly TRBD1 (6 bases). The germline V and J ends were trimmed by 7 bases and 4 bases, with 10 bases remaining between them. The length of the CDR3 is 12 residues. This CDR3 is CASTDRTYGYTF. CDR3 nucleotides: TGTGCCAGCACCGACAGGACCTATGGCTACACCTTC.

The sample holds many counts of this clonotype. The chain joins TRBV5-1 to TRBJ2-2; D not certain. The CDR3 is made up of 14 amino acids. V was shortened by 5 bases and J by 1 base, with 9 bases between the two germline ends. CDR1 is SGHRS, CDR2 YFSETQ, per germline. CDR3 loop: CASRPGRNTGELFF. In nucleotides, the CDR3 is TGCGCCAGCAGACCCGGACGGAACACCGGGGAGCTGTTTTTT.

In regard to this clonotype: A much larger clone lies one base from this, so it may be a read error. The chain joins TRBV28 to TRBJ2-7; the D gene is possibly TRBD1 (5 bases). Germline V lookup: CDR1 MDHEN, CDR2 SYDVKM. Trimming removed 4 bases from V and 3 bases from J, with 16 bases in between. CDR3 size: 15 residues. The CDR3 loop reads CASSSTQTVNYEQYF. CDR3 sequence (DNA): TGTGCCAGCAGTTCAACCCAGACAGTGAACTACGAGCAGTACTTC.

This clonotype came up many times. This chain joins TRBV6-5 and TRBJ1-5; D is uncertain. This CDR3 has 14 residues. Germline CDR1 and CDR2: MNHEY and SVGAGI. The V gene lost 5 bases and the J gene lost 3 bases, with 11 bases spanning the gap. DNA for the CDR3: TGTGCCAGCAGTGACTGGGAGACCAATCAGCCCCAGCATTTT. Translation: CASSDWETNQPQHF.

This chain uses TRBV18 with TRBJ2-7; no definite D call. Trimming stripped 3 bases from V and 5 bases from J, with 8 bases between. Looked up from germline, CDR1 is KGHSH and CDR2 is LQKENI. The CDR3 covers 12 residues. CDR3 in amino acids: CASSPTSDEQYF. CDR3 nucleotide sequence: TGTGCCAGCTCACCGACATCCGACGAGCAGTACTTC.

The sample holds a few counts of this clonotype. The DNA of the CDR3 is TGCGCCAGCAGCCAGGATGTGGGGGTGGGAGGCTACACCTTC. This translates into CASSQDVGVGGYTF. The V call is TRBV4-3, the J call TRBJ1-2; D may be TRBD1 (5 bases). V was shortened by 3 bases and J by 8 bases, with 16 bases between the two germline ends. The CDR3 consists of 14 residues. Germline CDR1 LGHNA, CDR2 YSLEER.

The chain has TRBV3-1 and TRBJ1-1, with D perhaps TRBD1 (6 bases). V was trimmed by 0 bases and J by 8 bases, leaving 16 bases between them. Germline V lookup: CDR1 LGHDT, CDR2 YNNKEL (reference sequence). The CDR3 has 15 amino acids. The chain's CDR3 is CASSQDSSGGREAFF. The CDR3 DNA follows: TGTGCCAGCAGCCAAGATAGCTCTGGGGGGCGCGAAGCTTTCTTT.

This clonotype was counted a few times. The rearrangement links TRBV7-2 to TRBJ2-5; 13 nucleotides match TRBD2. The V gene end was trimmed by 1 base and the J gene end by 4 bases; junction bases not matched to a gene: 3. The CDR3 runs 16 residues. Germline V gene lookup returns CDR1 SGHTA and CDR2 FQGNSA. The CDR3 loop is CASSLGLAGGGETQYF. The CDR3, as DNA: TGTGCCAGCAGCTTAGGACTAGCGGGAGGAGGAGAGACCCAGTACTTC.

By share of the sample, this clonotype is medium-sized. This chain links TRBV29-1 with TRBJ2-3, with D tentatively TRBD2 (5 bases). The ends were cut back, 0 bases at V and 8 bases at J, with 12 bases in the middle. The CDR3 is made up of 13 amino acids. Germline V gene lookup returns CDR1 SQVTM and CDR2 ANQGSEA. DNA for the CDR3: TGCAGCGTTGAAGAAGGAGGTTCGGGTACGCAGTATTTT. Its protein is CSVEEGGSGTQYF.

This clonotype was seen a handful of times. V is TRBV4-3 and J is TRBJ2-5; 13 bases are shared with TRBD2. The CDR3 spans 17 residues. CDR1 is LGHNA, CDR2 YSLEER, per germline. V shed 1 base and J 5 bases; nucleotides not matched to a gene: 7. CDR3: CASSQGRLAGGEETQYF. DNA of the CDR3: TGCGCCAGCAGCCAAGGGCGACTAGCGGGGGGAGAGGAGACCCAGTACTTC.

This clonotype was observed at least ten times. J is TRBJ2-7 and V is TRBV20-1; 9 bases agree with TRBD2. Per the germline V gene, CDR1 is DFQATT and CDR2 is SNEGSKA (reference sequence). The CDR3 has 14 residues. V trimming: 6 bases; J trimming: 2 bases; junction bases outside the gene matches: 8. The CDR3 reads CSATPLAGTYEQYF. For the CDR3, the DNA is TGCAGTGCGACCCCCCTAGCGGGAACCTACGAGCAGTACTTC.

The chain uses TRBV7-8 and TRBJ2-1; D gene ambiguous. CDR1 is SGHVS and CDR2 is FQNEAQ in the germline V gene. CDR3 length: 13 amino acids. Trimming left V 2 bases short and J 8 bases short, with 10 bases between. The CDR3 coding sequence is TGTGCCAGCAGCTTATCGTATTGGCATGAGCAGTTCTTC. The encoded protein is CASSLSYWHEQFF.

This clonotype was found a few times. Germline and junction disagree at one end, which may indicate a read error. This chain connects TRBV7-7 to TRBJ2-2, with 12 nucleotides matching TRBD2. CDR1 SSHAT and CDR2 FNYEAQ come from the germline V gene (reference sequence). The CDR3 contains 15 residues. The CDR3 DNA sequence: TGTGCTAGCAGCCTAGCGGGAGGGAGCACCGGGGAGCTGTTTTTT. Its protein is CASSLAGGSTGELFF.

CDR3 amino acids: CASSLSSRGSVNYGYTF. Written as DNA, the CDR3 is TGTGCCAGCAGCTTGAGTAGCAGGGGAAGCGTCAACTATGGCTACACCTTC. This chain links TRBV5-5 with TRBJ1-2; tentatively, D is TRBD1 (6 bases). The CDR3 runs to 17 residues. The germline CDR1 and CDR2 sequences are SGHKS and YYEKEE (reference sequence). The ends were cut back, 1 base at V and 2 bases at J, with 18 bases in the middle.

The chain couples TRBV30 to TRBJ2-2; perhaps TRBD1 as D (5 bases). Looked up from germline, CDR1 is GTSNPN and CDR2 is SVGIG (reference sequence). There are 14 residues in the CDR3. The V and J ends lost 2 bases and 8 bases respectively, with 15 bases between them. This CDR3 is CAWSQGLRDGELFF. Written as DNA, the CDR3 is TGTGCCTGGAGTCAGGGCCTTCGTGATGGGGAGCTGTTTTTT.